Shown below are 12 T cell receptor beta chains from a single sample sequenced in a study of blood T cell repertoires in COVID-19. Libraries were prepared by immunoSEQ multiplex PCR; TCRdb keeps only in-frame clonotypes and omits some of them. The sample yields around 300,000 clones, 75% to 90% seen once. Sequences were obtained from peripheral blood. The receptors were gathered from a woman in her 70s with COVID-19, enrolled during active disease.

V gene TRBV9 combines with J gene TRBJ1-1; TRBD1 matches at 9 bases. The CDR3 consists of 14 residues. V was pared by 4 bases and J by 5 bases, with 6 bases of the junction left unmatched. Per germline, CDR1 SGDLS and CDR2 YYNGEE. CDR3: CASSSTDRGTEAFF. In DNA form, the CDR3 reads TGTGCCAGCAGCTCGACGGACAGGGGTACTGAAGCTTTCTTT. The full variable domain, in which reference TRBV9 and TRBJ1-1 provide the parts outside the CDR3, is DSGVTQTPKHLITATGQRVTLRCSPRSGDLSVYWYQQSLDQGLQFLIQYYNGEERAKGNILERFSAQQFPDLHSELNLSSLELGDSALYFCASSSTDRGTEAFFGQGTRLTVV.

The V call is TRBV7-9, the J call TRBJ2-7; 9 bases agree with TRBD1. Germline V gives CDR1 SEHNR, CDR2 FQNEAQ (reference sequence). The CDR3 length is 16 residues. Trimming at V came to 4 bases and at J to 0 bases, leaving 7 bases not matched to a gene. This CDR3 is CASSSRTGATSYEQYF. CDR3 nucleotides: TGTGCCAGCAGCTCCAGGACAGGGGCCACCTCCTACGAGCAGTACTTC.

With regard to this clone: In the same sample, other DNA sequences code for this CDR3. The chain has TRBV19 and TRBJ2-7; D is possibly TRBD1 (7 bases). V was cut by 4 bases and J by 4 bases, with 8 bases left in between. The CDR3 length is 12 residues. Germline V gene sequence: CDR1 LNHDA, CDR2 SQIVND (reference sequence). Here the CDR3 reads CASSTGGYEQYF. CDR3 coding DNA: TGTGCCAGTAGTACAGGGGGGTACGAGCAGTACTTC.

This chain connects TRBV18 to TRBJ2-2; no reliable D call. CDR3 length: 12 amino acids. V was trimmed by 2 bases and J by 7 bases, leaving 5 bases between them. Germline CDR1 KGHSH, CDR2 LQKENI. Here the CDR3 reads CASSPEDGELFF. The CDR3 coding sequence is TGTGCCAGCTCACCAGAGGACGGGGAGCTGTTTTTT.

The chain employs TRBV2 and TRBJ1-2; D might be TRBD1 (5 bases). The germline V and J ends were trimmed by 4 bases and 2 bases, with 14 bases remaining between them. Looked up from germline, CDR1 is SNHLY and CDR2 is FYNNEI. This CDR3 is built from 15 residues. CDR3 in amino acids: CASSGTRGLNYGYTF. DNA of the CDR3: TGTGCCAGCAGTGGGACAAGGGGATTAAACTATGGCTACACCTTC.

The V and J genes are TRBV19 and TRBJ2-3; 8 bases line up with TRBD2. Germline CDR1 and CDR2: LNHDA and SQIVND (reference sequence). This CDR3 is 16 amino acids long. V gave up 6 bases and J gave up 5 bases; unmatched junction bases: 13. The CDR3 nucleotides read TGTGCCAGTAGGTCTACTATGGCGGGGGGAGGAGATACGCAGTATTTT. This codes for CASRSTMAGGGDTQYF.

This chain links TRBV24-1 with TRBJ1-1, with 7 bases lining up with TRBD1. After removal of 9 bases from V and 2 bases from J, the junction contained 2 bases not matched to a gene. The CDR3 totals 12 residues. Germline CDR1 is KGHDR and CDR2 is SFDVKD. The CDR3, as DNA: TGTGCCACCGGACAGGACAACACTGAAGCTTTCTTT. This translates into CATGQDNTEAFF.

The rearrangement uses TRBV6-2 or TRBV6-3 and TRBJ2-3; TRBD2 matches at 13 bases. Trimming removed 4 bases from V and 9 bases from J; junction bases left unmatched: 7. The germline gives CDR1 MNHEY, CDR2 SVGEGT. This CDR3 is 15 amino acids long. The CDR3 reads CASSSTSGGADTQYF. In DNA form, the CDR3 reads TGTGCCAGCAGTTCAACTAGCGGGGGGGCCGACACGCAGTATTTT.

This clone was detected once. The chain carries TRBV6-5 and TRBJ2-1, with D unclear. CDR1 and CDR2 from the germline V gene are MNHEY and SVGAGI. Trimming took 8 bases from V and 2 from J, leaving 16 bases between them. CDR3 size: 15 residues. The CDR3 sequence is CASGPGWLPYNEQFF. As DNA, the CDR3 is TGTGCCAGCGGTCCAGGCTGGCTCCCCTACAATGAGCAGTTCTTC.

The chain recombines TRBV4-1 with TRBJ2-1; possible D gene TRBD2, 7 bases. In germline, CDR1 is MGHRA, CDR2 YSYEKL. Trimming stripped 2 bases from V and 2 bases from J, with 13 bases between. The CDR3 has 16 amino acids. CDR3 nucleotide sequence: TGCGCCAGCAGCCAAATCGGGGGGCGGACCTACAATGAGCAGTTCTTC. Amino acid sequence: CASSQIGGRTYNEQFF.

The chain recombines TRBV5-1 with TRBJ2-1, with D possibly TRBD2 on 6 matching bases. CDR1 and CDR2 (germline): SGHRS, YFSETQ. The V end was cut by 0 bases, the J end by 5 bases, with 18 bases between. This CDR3 spans 17 amino acids. CDR3 sequence (DNA): TGCGCCAGCAGCTTGGAGCTAGGGCGGGGAAGTCACAATGAGCAGTTCTTC. Translating it yields CASSLELGRGSHNEQFF.

The rearrangement joins TRBV6-6 to TRBJ1-3; the match to TRBD1 covers 7 bases. V dropped 8 bases and J dropped 4; count of bases not matched to a gene: 5. Per the germline V gene, CDR1 is MNHNY and CDR2 is SVGAGI (reference sequence). This CDR3 contains 13 residues. CDR3 coding DNA: TGTGCCAGCGGTAGACAGGGCGGAAACACCATATATTTT. Protein product: CASGRQGGNTIYF.